The rows below give T cell receptor beta chains drawn from one sample of a study of cytotoxic CD8 clonotypes in ibrutinib-treated CLL. The table came from immunoSEQ multiplex PCR; TCRdb's copy has only in-frame clones and leaves some out. Here the sample spans about 130,000 clones, roughly 80% being singletons. The sequenced sample was PBMCs, obtained after 24 months of ibrutinib treatment. These receptors all stem from a human donor with chronic lymphocytic leukemia. Both conserved end residues are part of each CDR3. D genes are given only for firm matches. Clone size is not always given. Where it is, it says once, few, many or a class for expanded clones.

cdr3_length	j_call	v_call	clone_size	d_call	cdr3_aa	cdr3_nt
17	TRBJ1-1	TRBV30	-	-	CAWSEVGAFRLDTEAFF	TGTGCCTGGAGTGAAGTGGGGGCGTTTAGGTTGGACACTGAAGCTTTCTTT
16	TRBJ2-5	TRBV5-3	-	TRBD2	CARSLELAGAQETQYF	TGTGCCAGAAGCTTGGAACTAGCGGGGGCCCAAGAGACCCAGTACTTC
17	TRBJ2-2	TRBV7-2	-	-	CASSLAGRGEDTGELFF	TGTGCCAGCAGCTTAGCCGGGCGAGGTGAGGACACCGGGGAGCTGTTTTTT
15	TRBJ2-5	TRBV19	-	TRBD1	CASSNDRGHQETQYF	TGTGCCAGTAGTAATGACAGGGGGCACCAAGAGACCCAGTACTTC
17	TRBJ1-4	TRBV7-9	-	-	CASSLFWGLAANEKLFF	TGTGCCAGCAGCTTATTTTGGGGGCTGGCGGCTAATGAAAAACTGTTTTTT
16	TRBJ2-7	TRBV7-2	once	TRBD1	CASSHNRGLAPREQYF	TGTGCCAGCAGCCACAACAGGGGGCTCGCCCCGCGGGAGCAGTACTTC
16	TRBJ1-6	TRBV4-1	-	-	CASSLGQSMNNSPLHF	TGCGCCAGCAGCCTAGGACAGTCCATGAATAATTCACCCCTCCACTTT
14	TRBJ2-3	TRBV30	-	-	CAWSVGARTDTQYF	TGTGCCTGGAGTGTAGGGGCCCGCACAGATACGCAGTATTTT
15	TRBJ2-5	TRBV6-1	-	-	CASSGAGGYQETQYF	TGTGCCAGCAGTGGGGCAGGAGGGTACCAAGAGACCCAGTACTTC
15	TRBJ2-5	TRBV6-1	few	-	CASSELRGPTETQYF	TGTGCCAGCAGTGAACTCAGGGGACCAACGGAGACCCAGTACTTC
17	TRBJ1-2	TRBV4-2	-	TRBD1	CASSQAPPAGTGFGYTF	TGTGCCAGCAGCCAAGCCCCCCCCGCGGGGACAGGTTTTGGCTACACCTTC
12	TRBJ1-4	TRBV2	-	-	CATKGGGEKLFF	TGTGCCACCAAAGGGGGAGGAGAAAAACTGTTTTTT
15	TRBJ2-1	TRBV7-3	-	TRBD1	CASSWGTGGYNEQFF	TGTGCCAGCAGCTGGGGCACAGGGGGCTACAATGAGCAGTTCTTC
16	TRBJ2-1	TRBV7-9	-	-	CASSPARGPTYNEQFF	TGTGCCAGCAGCCCGGCGAGGGGACCGACCTACAATGAGCAGTTCTTC
14	TRBJ2-2	TRBV4-1	-	-	CASSPDWVAGELFF	TGCGCCAGCAGCCCCGACTGGGTGGCCGGGGAGCTGTTTTTT
16	TRBJ1-4	TRBV18	-	-	CASSPSTVATNEKLFF	TGTGCCAGCTCACCCTCGACAGTTGCAACTAATGAAAAACTGTTTTTT
18	TRBJ2-3	TRBV19	-	TRBD2	CASSDAGGEISNRDTQYF	TGTGCCAGTAGTGATGCCGGGGGGGAGATTAGTAATAGGGATACGCAGTATTTT
15	TRBJ2-7	TRBV7-3	few	-	CASSLYPGDKREQYF	TGTGCCAGCAGCTTATATCCAGGGGACAAGAGAGAGCAGTACTTC
15	TRBJ1-1	TRBV6-1	-	TRBD1	CASRKRDRAFTEAFF	TGTGCCAGCAGGAAAAGGGACAGGGCCTTCACTGAAGCTTTCTTT
16	TRBJ1-3	TRBV7-2	-	-	CASSLSGHLSGNTIYF	TGTGCCAGCAGCTTATCGGGACACCTCTCTGGAAACACCATATATTTT
14	TRBJ1-4	TRBV9	-	-	CASSRTGGNEKLFF	TGTGCCAGCAGCAGGACGGGGGGTAATGAAAAACTGTTTTTT
18	TRBJ2-2	TRBV19	-	-	CASSTGRDWVENTGELFF	TGTGCCAGTAGTACTGGCAGGGACTGGGTCGAAAACACCGGGGAGCTGTTTTTT
14	TRBJ2-3	TRBV15	-	-	CATSSGQGEDTQYF	TGTGCCACCAGCAGTGGGCAGGGTGAAGATACGCAGTATTTT
12	TRBJ2-3	TRBV13	once	-	CASSSNSHTQYF	TGTGCCAGCAGCTCTAATTCACATACGCAGTATTTT
15	TRBJ1-1	TRBV9	-	TRBD1	CASSAIGQGATEAFF	TGTGCCAGCAGCGCCATAGGACAGGGGGCGACTGAAGCTTTCTTT
13	TRBJ1-4	TRBV10-3	-	-	CAISVGSNEKLFF	TGTGCCATCAGCGTGGGATCAAATGAAAAACTGTTTTTT
17	TRBJ2-3	TRBV11-3	-	-	CASSLDLPGVGRDTQYF	TGTGCCAGCAGCTTAGATCTTCCAGGGGTAGGAAGGGATACGCAGTATTTT
17	TRBJ1-1	TRBV4-1	-	TRBD1	CASSQDLTGRAGTEAFF	TGCGCCAGCAGCCAAGATTTGACAGGGCGGGCGGGGACTGAAGCTTTCTTT
19	TRBJ1-3	TRBV5-1	few	-	CASSFGRGDQDPFGNTIYF	TGCGCCAGCAGTTTTGGAAGGGGTGATCAGGACCCCTTCGGAAACACCATATATTTT
14	TRBJ1-6	TRBV6-1	-	TRBD1	CASRVTGDNSPLHF	TGTGCCAGCAGAGTAACAGGGGATAATTCACCCCTCCACTTT
13	TRBJ1-1	TRBV6-5	-	-	CASSYSVTPEAFF	TGTGCCAGCAGTTACTCGGTCACGCCTGAAGCTTTCTTT
13	TRBJ2-5	TRBV5-5	once	-	CASSLFAQETQYF	TGTGCCAGCAGCTTGTTCGCCCAAGAGACCCAGTACTTC
12	TRBJ1-6	TRBV28	-	-	CAIQLTNSPLHF	TGTGCCATCCAGTTGACTAATTCACCCCTCCACTTT
16	TRBJ1-1	TRBV10-3	-	TRBD1	CAISESGDRGDYQAFF	TGTGCCATCAGTGAGTCTGGGGACAGGGGTGATTATCAAGCTTTCTTT
14	TRBJ1-5	TRBV6-1	few	TRBD1	CASSARGRDQPQHF	TGTGCCAGCAGTGCCAGGGGGCGCGATCAGCCCCAGCATTTT
15	TRBJ2-2	TRBV18	-	-	CASSPRGGDTGELFF	TGTGCCAGCTCACCACGGGGAGGAGACACCGGGGAGCTGTTTTTT
16	TRBJ2-1	TRBV9	-	-	CASSPRGGLYYNEQFF	TGTGCCAGCAGCCCTAGGGGGGGGCTTTACTACAATGAGCAGTTCTTC
13	TRBJ1-4	TRBV10-3	-	-	CATGGGIGEKLFF	TGTGCCACCGGGGGGGGGATCGGAGAAAAACTGTTTTTT
14	TRBJ2-7	TRBV7-8	-	-	CASSRVDSTYEQYF	TGTGCCAGCAGCCGGGTGGACAGCACCTACGAGCAGTACTTC
14	TRBJ2-5	TRBV2	-	-	CASSDLVKQETQYF	TGTGCCAGCAGTGATCTGGTCAAACAAGAGACCCAGTACTTC
15	TRBJ1-1	TRBV2	once	-	CASRITTGQDTEAFF	TGTGCCAGCAGAATCACCACAGGGCAGGACACTGAAGCTTTCTTT
17	TRBJ1-3	TRBV4-1	-	-	CASSQEPYTDSGNTIYF	TGCGCCAGCAGCCAAGAACCCTACACAGACTCTGGAAACACCATATATTTT
14	TRBJ1-4	TRBV5-1	-	TRBD1	CASSSGQAGQGLFF	TGCGCCAGCAGCTCCGGACAGGCCGGGCAAGGACTGTTTTTT
16	TRBJ2-5	TRBV19	-	-	CASSARRKGRRETQYF	TGTGCCAGTAGTGCCCGTCGGAAGGGGCGTCGAGAGACCCAGTACTTC
14	TRBJ2-7	TRBV5-4	-	-	CASSFQSWKTLLYF	TGTGCCAGCAGCTTTCAATCGTGGAAAACATTACTGTACTTC
12	TRBJ1-1	TRBV7-2	few	-	CASSLVKGKAFF	TGTGCCAGCAGCTTAGTAAAGGGGAAGGCTTTCTTT
13	TRBJ2-7	TRBV27	-	-	CASSTTATYEQYF	TGTGCCAGCAGTACAACGGCCACCTACGAGCAGTACTTC
14	TRBJ1-2	TRBV6-6	once	-	CASSNPGTNYGYTF	TGTGCCAGCAGTAACCCTGGGACCAACTATGGCTACACCTTC
15	TRBJ2-5	TRBV6-5	-	TRBD2	CASSPRWTSSETQYF	TGTGCCAGCAGTCCGCGGTGGACTAGCTCGGAGACCCAGTACTTC
16	TRBJ2-2	TRBV7-2	-	TRBD2	CASSPTTLAGVGELFF	TGTGCCAGCAGCCCTACTACTCTAGCGGGGGTAGGGGAGCTGTTTTTT
16	TRBJ1-2	TRBV21-1	-	-	CASSKGRRGQMGGYTF	TGTGCCAGCAGCAAAGGAAGGAGGGGGCAAATGGGTGGCTACACCTTC